This TCR beta chain was recovered during a study of cytomegalovirus exposure and HLA in healthy donors. Regarding the study as a whole: Only CMV serostatus was available as immune exposure information. It emerged from a later analysis that several of the most significant clusters appeared to be linked to common viral pathogens. Analyses of presence and absence presupposed an approximately uniform sequencing depth across donors.

PCR primers comprised 60 Vbeta and 13 Jbeta primers. TCRdb's copy holds only in-frame clones and misses some; the assay was immunoSEQ multiplex PCR. The sample yields hundreds of thousands of clones, around nine tenths seen once. In the case of this clone: Its antigen is unidentified.

This TCR derives from a woman aged 18-35 years in good health and CMV-seronegative. The sequenced material came from PBMCs.

CDR3 in DNA: TGTGCCATCCTCCAGGCCCCCACAGATACGCAGTATTTT. Protein: CAILQAPTDTQYF. The chain uses TRBV10-3 and TRBJ2-3; D is unresolved. The CDR3 contains 13 residues. Trimming took 8 bases from V and 2 from J, leaving 11 bases between them. The germline V gene has CDR1 ENHRY and CDR2 SYGVKD.